This TCR beta chain was obtained from a study of T cell changes during pregnancy in multiple sclerosis (dated by TCRdb to between 2018 and 2021). For the wider study: The study looked at changes in the T cell repertoire across pregnancy in women with multiple sclerosis.

For this clone: No antigen is known for it. The sample holds no much larger clone one base away, and base qualities are not on file.

V sheds 5 bases and J sheds 0 bases, leaving 14 bases between their ends. The CDR3 holds 16 amino acids from the cysteine to the phenylalanine. Just CDR3 DNA is preserved here, 48 bases in frame from base 1. CDR1 and CDR2 are read off the germline V gene as SGHAT and FQNNGV. The library was built by means of the immunoSEQ multiplex PCR assay. Held by TCRdb, this immuneACCESS table contains in-frame sequences only and omits some clones. Under half of the omission traces to an unresolved V gene where checked; the cause of the rest is unknown. This sample has fewer than 20,000 clones in its table, and roughly nine tenths of those were observed once. The ten biggest clones cover about 7.5% of the sample.

The receptor's source is a female donor in good health, enrolled as a control in a pregnancy study. The sample consisted of CD8+ T cells from peripheral blood mononuclear cells, taken in the second trimester of pregnancy. The V gene is TRBV11-2 and the J gene is TRBJ1-3; a confident D gene designation cannot be given. The CDR3 is CASSMSTESSGNTIYF. The nucleotides are TGTGCCAGCAGCATGTCTACAGAGAGCTCTGGAAACACCATATATTTT. Where the CDR3 stops, the reference TRBV11-2 and TRBJ1-3 genes take over; the full variable domain is EAGVAQSPRYKIIEKRQSVAFWCNPISGHATLYWYQQILGQGPKLLIQFQNNGVVDDSQLPKDRFSAERLKGVDSTLKIQPAKLEDSAVYLCASSMSTESSGNTIYFGEGSWLTVV.